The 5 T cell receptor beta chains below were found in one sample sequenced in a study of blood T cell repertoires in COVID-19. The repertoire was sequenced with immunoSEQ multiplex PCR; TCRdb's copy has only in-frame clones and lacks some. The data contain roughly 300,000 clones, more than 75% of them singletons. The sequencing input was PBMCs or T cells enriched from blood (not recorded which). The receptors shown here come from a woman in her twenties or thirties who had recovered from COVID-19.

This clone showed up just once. The CDR3: CASRYQGEISGNTIYF. The CDR3 DNA reads TGTGCCAGCAGGTACCAGGGGGAGATCTCTGGAAACACCATATATTTT. The chain recombines TRBV5-6 with TRBJ1-3; 7 nucleotides align to TRBD1. Per the germline V gene, CDR1 is SGHDT and CDR2 is YYEEEE. The CDR3 spans 16 residues. J lost 0 bases, V lost 5 bases, and 8 bases had no gene match.

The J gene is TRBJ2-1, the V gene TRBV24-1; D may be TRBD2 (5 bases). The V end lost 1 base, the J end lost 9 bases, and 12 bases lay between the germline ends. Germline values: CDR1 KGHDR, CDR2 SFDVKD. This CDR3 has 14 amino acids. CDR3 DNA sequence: TGTGCCACCAGTGATTTCAAAGGAGAGGGTGAGCAGTTCTTC. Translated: CATSDFKGEGEQFF.

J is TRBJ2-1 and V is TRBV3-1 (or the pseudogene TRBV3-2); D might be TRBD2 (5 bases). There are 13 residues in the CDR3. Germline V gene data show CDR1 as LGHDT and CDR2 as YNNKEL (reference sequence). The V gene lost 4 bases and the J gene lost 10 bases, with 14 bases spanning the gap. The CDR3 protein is CASSPGGWGEQFF. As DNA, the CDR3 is TGTGCCAGCAGCCCCGGCGGGTGGGGAGAGCAGTTCTTC.

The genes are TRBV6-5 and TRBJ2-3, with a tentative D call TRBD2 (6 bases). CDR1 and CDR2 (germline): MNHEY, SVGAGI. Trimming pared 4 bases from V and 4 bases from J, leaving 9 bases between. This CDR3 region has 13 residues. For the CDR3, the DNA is TGTGCCAGCAGTTCTCCGGGGGCAGATACGCAGTATTTT. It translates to CASSSPGADTQYF.

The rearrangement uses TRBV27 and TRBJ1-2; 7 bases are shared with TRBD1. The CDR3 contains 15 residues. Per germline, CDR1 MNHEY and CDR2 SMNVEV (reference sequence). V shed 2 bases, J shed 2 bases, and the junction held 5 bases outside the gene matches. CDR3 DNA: TGTGCCAGCAGTTTACTGACAGGGACCAACTATGGCTACACCTTC. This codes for CASSLLTGTNYGYTF.